The clone carrying this T cell receptor beta chain occurred many times. Its antigen is unidentified. This sample is drawn from a study of T-cell memory formation after mild COVID-19. Study-wide context: Largely, TCR clusters stayed within a single donor.

5'RACE with constant-segment primers built TCRalpha and TCRbeta cDNA libraries with UMIs. TCRdb re-called the 5' RACE reads through MiXCR, storing one row per CDR3 protein. The sample shows roughly 620,000 distinct CDR3 sequences, more than 15% of them seen only once. General study points: Proof of SARS-CoV-2 specificity was absent for the second-wave clones that crested on day 37. Contracting clones from day 15 to 85 had balanced CD4/CD8; later expanders favoured CD4+.

This TCR was sampled from an adult woman who had mild COVID-19 (a few samples of this study predate the infection). Cell type and time point are not known. The sample was PBMCs or a T cell subset sorted from them (not recorded which).

The DNA for the CDR3 is TGCGCCAGCAGCTTGTGGGCGGGGGTGAGCACAGATACGCAGTATTTT. As protein: CASSLWAGVSTDTQYF. This chain joins TRBV5-1 and TRBJ2-3, with 7 bases fitting TRBD2. The ends lost 1 base at V and 0 bases at J; junction bases unmatched: 5. This CDR3 is built from 16 residues. Germline assignment: CDR1 SGHRS and CDR2 YFSETQ.